These 29 T cell receptor beta chains originate from one sample sequenced in a study of immune characterization of retroperitoneal liposarcoma. TCRdb processed the PCR reads anew with MiXCR; each CDR3 protein has one entry. The table shows 5,000 to 6,000 distinct CDR3 sequences, with around 32% occurring only once. Material for sequencing was tumor tissue. The receptors shown here come from a female donor with retroperitoneal liposarcoma.

This clonotype is large. The chain links TRBV7-2 to TRBJ2-3; D might be TRBD1 or TRBD2, each matching 7 bases. CDR3 length: 14 residues. Trimming took off 5 bases at V and 6 bases at J, with 15 bases between the two ends. Germline lookup yields CDR1 SGHTA and CDR2 FQGNSA. The CDR3 DNA reads TGTGCCAGCAGCCCCCAGGGGGGGGATGATACGCAGTATTTT. It translates to CASSPQGGDDTQYF. The full variable domain, in which reference TRBV7-2 and TRBJ2-3 provide the parts outside the CDR3, is GAGVSQSPSNKVTEKGKDVELRCDPISGHTALYWYRQSLGQGLEFLIYFQGNSAPDKSGLPSDRFSAERTGGSVSTLTIQRTQQEDSAVYLCASSPQGGDDTQYFGPGTRLTVL.

The chain uses TRBV6-6 and TRBJ1-1; D remains ambiguous. CDR3 length: 14 residues. Germline values: CDR1 MNHNY, CDR2 SVGAGI (reference sequence). The V end lost 0 bases, the J end lost 1 base, and 6 bases lay between the germline ends. The DNA for the CDR3 is TGTGCCAGCAGTTACTCGACGACGAACACTGAAGCTTTCTTT. As protein: CASSYSTTNTEAFF.

This chain uses TRBV6-1 with TRBJ2-1; 10 nucleotides match TRBD1. The germline gives CDR1 MNHNS, CDR2 SASEGT. This CDR3 comprises 16 residues. Unmatched junction bases numbered 17, after V lost 5 bases and J lost 13 bases. CDR3 residues: CASSSGGQGSGETQFF. The CDR3 DNA is TGTGCCAGCAGTTCCGGGGGACAGGGGTCTGGGGAGACCCAGTTCTTC.

In its sample, this clonotype ranks as medium-sized. The chain couples TRBV5-5 to TRBJ2-1; D perhaps matches TRBD2 (5 bases). CDR1 and CDR2 (germline): SGHKS, YYEKEE (reference sequence). The CDR3 sequence is 14 residues long. Trimming took 6 bases from V and 9 from J, leaving 19 bases between them. CDR3 loop: CASIAGPSGGEQFF. Here the CDR3 DNA reads TGTGCCAGCATCGCCGGTCCGAGCGGCGGTGAGCAGTTCTTC.

In nucleotides, the CDR3 is TGTGCCAGCTCACCGGAGGGGGCAGCCTCTGGAAACACCATATATTTT. This encodes CASSPEGAASGNTIYF. The chain recombines TRBV18 with TRBJ1-3, with 7 bases identical to TRBD1. V was clipped by 3 bases and J by 0 bases; unmatched bases: 5. The CDR3 spans 16 residues. The germline gives CDR1 KGHSH, CDR2 LQKENI.

This clonotype was detected ten times or more. A clone one base away is much larger, so this may be a read error. The rearrangement joins TRBV6-1 to TRBJ2-1, with 10 bases identical to TRBD2. The DNA end favors TRBJ2-7, so the J call may be wrong. Per the germline V gene, CDR1 is MNHNS and CDR2 is SASEGT. The CDR3 loop spans 15 amino acids. The DNA for the CDR3 is TGTGCCAGCAGTGGGAGCGGGAGGGCCCACAATGAGCAGTACTTC. Protein sequence: CASSGSGRAHNEQYF.

The chain combines TRBV30 with TRBJ1-1, with D hard to call. This CDR3 region has 11 residues. Trimming pared 3 bases from V and 0 bases from J, leaving 2 bases between. CDR1 is GTSNPN and CDR2 is SVGIG in the germline V gene (reference sequence). CDR3 amino acids: CAWRVNTEAFF. CDR3 DNA sequence: TGTGCCTGGAGAGTGAACACTGAAGCTTTCTTT.

This clonotype was observed a few times. The chain employs TRBV27 and TRBJ2-1; D might be TRBD1 or TRBD2, each matching 7 bases. The CDR3 covers 15 residues. V shed 6 bases and J shed 6 bases, with 18 bases lying between them. Germline V gives CDR1 MNHEY, CDR2 SMNVEV (reference sequence). The CDR3, as DNA: TGTGCCAGCAGCCGCGGGGGACAGCCTGGCAATGAGCAGTTCTTC. Translating gives CASSRGGQPGNEQFF.

This clonotype was detected ten times or more. The rearrangement links TRBV7-8 to TRBJ2-1; D is unclear. This CDR3 is built from 16 residues. Trimming left V 1 base short and J 5 bases short, with 15 bases between. In germline, CDR1 is SGHVS, CDR2 FQNEAQ. The chain's CDR3 is CASSLEGADPHNEQFF. CDR3 nucleotide sequence: TGTGCCAGCAGCTTAGAGGGTGCAGATCCGCACAATGAGCAGTTCTTC.

Only a few counts were recorded for this clonotype. This chain uses TRBV6-1 with TRBJ2-3, with 11 bases lining up with TRBD1. Trimming took 2 bases from V and 3 from J; bases not matched to a gene: 4. CDR1 and CDR2 (germline): MNHNS, SASEGT. The CDR3 covers 16 residues. The DNA of the CDR3 is TGTGCCAGCAGTGAATGGGGGACAGGGGGGACAGATACGCAGTATTTT. This encodes CASSEWGTGGTDTQYF.

The CDR3 spells CASSLTGTSHEQFF. The DNA for the CDR3 is TGTGCCAGCAGCTTAACTGGGACTAGTCATGAGCAGTTCTTC. The chain combines TRBV7-3 with TRBJ2-1; 8 nucleotides align to TRBD2. The CDR3 is 14 amino acids. Germline lookup yields CDR1 SGHTA and CDR2 FQGTGA. J gave up 8 bases and V 0 bases, and 3 bases lay outside the gene matches.

This clonotype is labeled medium-sized. The V gene is TRBV6-1, the J gene TRBJ2-5; 9 positions match TRBD2. The CDR3 consists of 16 residues. Germline V gene lookup returns CDR1 MNHNS and CDR2 SASEGT. J was trimmed by 2 bases and V by 2 bases; bases with no gene match: 6. The CDR3, as DNA: TGTGCCAGCAGTGAATGGGCTAGCGGGACACAAGAGACCCAGTACTTC. Translated: CASSEWASGTQETQYF.

This clonotype qualifies as medium-sized. This chain joins TRBV6-1 and TRBJ1-2, with a weak D call TRBD1 (6 bases). V lost 5 bases, J lost 7 bases, and 11 bases lay in between. The CDR3 sequence is 12 residues long. The germline V gene encodes CDR1 MNHNS and CDR2 SASEGT. The CDR3 coding sequence is TGTGCCAGCAGTCCACAGGGTTCTGGCTACACCTTC. As protein: CASSPQGSGYTF.

This clonotype was found many times. Just one base apart from a much larger clone, this may be a read error. This rearrangement joins TRBV6-1 to TRBJ2-1, with unresolved D. Germline V lookup: CDR1 MNHNS, CDR2 SASEGT. Trimming shortened V by 3 bases and J by 10 bases, and 16 bases separated the two germline ends. The CDR3 extends over 14 amino acids. CDR3 sequence reads: CASSDKAGPYEQFF. In nucleotides, the CDR3 is TGTGCCAGCAGTGATAAGGCAGGTCCCTACGAGCAGTTCTTC.

This clonotype appeared a few times. This chain joins TRBV10-2 and TRBJ2-2; 7 bases fit TRBD2. This CDR3 has 17 amino acids. Per the germline V gene, CDR1 is WSHSY and CDR2 is SAAADI. The V segment lost 8 bases and the J segment 3 bases; nucleotides outside the gene matches: 15. In DNA, the CDR3 is TGCGCCAGCGGATTGTTCGGCGGGGGTCGGGACACCGGGGAGCTGTTTTTT. This gives the protein CASGLFGGGRDTGELFF.

The V and J genes are TRBV7-2 and TRBJ2-1; D gene uncertain. The V gene lost 3 bases and the J gene lost 5 bases, with 2 bases spanning the gap. The germline V gene encodes CDR1 SGHTA and CDR2 FQGNSA. The CDR3 runs to 11 residues. CDR3 region: CASSFHNEQFF. The DNA of the CDR3 is TGTGCCAGCAGCTTCCACAATGAGCAGTTCTTC.

The gene calls are TRBV5-1 and TRBJ2-2; the match to TRBD1 covers 10 bases. Per germline, CDR1 SGHRS and CDR2 YFSETQ. Germline trimming cut 4 bases from V and 5 bases from J; bases unmatched to any gene: 8. The CDR3 is 16 amino acids. CDR3 sequence (DNA): TGCGCCAGCAGCCGAGATGGACAGGGGGGTACCGGGGAGCTGTTTTTT. Translated, it gives CASSRDGQGGTGELFF.

The gene calls are TRBV5-1 and TRBJ2-2; 12 bases agree with TRBD2. Trimming removed 4 bases from V and 4 bases from J; junction bases left unmatched: 5. CDR1 and CDR2 (germline): SGHRS, YFSETQ. The CDR3 spans 16 residues. The chain's CDR3 is CASSATSGRLTGELFF. The CDR3 DNA is TGCGCCAGCAGCGCCACTAGCGGGAGGCTCACCGGGGAGCTGTTTTTT.

This clonotype showed up just once. V is TRBV20-1 and J is TRBJ2-5; possibly TRBD1 for D (6 bases). There are 12 residues in the CDR3. Germline CDR1 and CDR2: DFQATT and SNEGSKA (reference sequence). Deletions cut 6 bases from V and 5 bases from J, with 13 bases between. The CDR3 bases are TGCAGTGCACAGGGCGAAGCGGAGACCCAGTACTTC. Protein: CSAQGEAETQYF.

This clonotype was counted ten times or more. V usage is TRBV6-5 and J usage is TRBJ2-2; D ambiguous. The CDR3 has 14 amino acids. Germline V gives CDR1 MNHEY, CDR2 SVGAGI. Trimming cost V 0 bases and J 6 bases, with 8 bases left between them. Here the CDR3 reads CASSYSGNAGELFF. CDR3 bases: TGTGCCAGCAGTTACTCGGGGAATGCCGGGGAGCTGTTTTTT.

The V and J genes are TRBV7-2 and TRBJ2-7; D tentatively reads TRBD1 or TRBD2 (6 bases each). The assigned J gene may be wrong: the sequence end matches TRBJ2-5 better. The CDR3 runs to 16 residues. Germline-derived CDR1 and CDR2 are SGHTA and FQGNSA. CDR3 residues: CASSHQTGNSGETQYF. CDR3 bases: TGTGCCAGCAGCCATCAGACAGGCAACAGCGGGGAGACCCAGTACTTC.

V and J are TRBV14 and TRBJ2-3; D unresolved. The DNA matches TRBJ2-7 better at its end, which makes the J call doubtful. This CDR3 region has 13 residues. Germline V gene data show CDR1 as SGHDN and CDR2 as FVKESK. The DNA for the CDR3 is TGTGCCAGCAGCCCCCTCAGCAGCAATGAGCAGTACTTC. Translating it yields CASSPLSSNEQYF.

This clonotype has at least ten counts. The V call is TRBV7-6, the J call TRBJ1-1; a weak D match, TRBD1 (5 bases). Germline V gene lookup returns CDR1 SGHVS and CDR2 FNYEAQ. This CDR3 has 14 residues. Trimming took 5 bases from V and 3 from J, leaving 13 bases between them. The CDR3 is CASSSGGRDTEAFF. Written as DNA, the CDR3 is TGTGCCAGCAGCAGTGGGGGAAGGGACACTGAAGCTTTCTTT.

The chain has TRBV11-1 and TRBJ2-1; TRBD2 aligns across 10 bases. Germline V gene sequence: CDR1 SGHAT, CDR2 FQDESV (reference sequence). The length of the CDR3 is 15 residues. After removal of 1 base from V and 13 bases from J, the junction contained 10 bases not matched to a gene. CDR3 DNA: TGTGCCAGCAGCTTAGGGCTAGCGGGAGAAGAGACCCAGTTCTTC. This encodes CASSLGLAGEETQFF. The variable domain in full, with the rest retrieved from reference TRBV11-1 and TRBJ2-1, is EAEVAQSPRYKITEKSQAVAFWCDPISGHATLYWYRQILGQGPELLVQFQDESVVDDSQLPKDRFSAERLKGVDSTLKIQPAELGDSAMYLCASSLGLAGEETQFFGPGTRLTVL.

By sample fraction, this clonotype is medium-sized. The genes are TRBV12-3 or TRBV12-4 and TRBJ2-1; 7 bases are shared with TRBD1. There are 18 residues in the CDR3. The V and J ends lost 2 bases and 1 base, in that order; junction bases with no gene match: 11. The CDR3 nucleotides are TGTGCCAGCAGTTTACCGAATTGGGACAGCCCATCCTACAATGAGCAGTTCTTC. Encoded protein: CASSLPNWDSPSYNEQFF.

This clonotype is medium-sized in the sample. The genes are TRBV7-2 and TRBJ2-5; possibly TRBD2 for D (5 bases). The CDR3 has 16 amino acids. Trimming took 1 base from V and 1 from J, leaving 13 bases between them. Germline V CDR1 and CDR2: SGHTA, FQGNSA. This CDR3 reads CASSLDSGGLQETQYF. The CDR3 region has the DNA TGTGCCAGCAGCTTAGACAGCGGTGGGCTCCAAGAGACCCAGTACTTC.

By sample fraction, this clonotype is medium-sized. This chain connects TRBV6-4 to TRBJ2-3, with TRBD2 matching 8 bases. The germline gives CDR1 MRHNA, CDR2 SNTAGT. The ends lost 5 bases at V and 4 bases at J; junction bases unmatched: 2. The CDR3 is 13 residues long. In nucleotides, the CDR3 is TGTGCCAGCAGTAGGACTAGCCCAGATACGCAGTATTTT. This codes for CASSRTSPDTQYF.

The chain carries TRBV12-3 or TRBV12-4 and TRBJ1-5; D remains unclear. V was pared by 6 bases and J by 6 bases, with 12 bases between. The length of the CDR3 is 13 residues. The CDR3 is CASSSGNGQPQHF. DNA of the CDR3: TGTGCCAGCAGCTCTGGAAACGGTCAGCCCCAGCATTTT.

This clonotype is classed as medium-sized. This chain joins TRBV6-6 and TRBJ2-7; perhaps TRBD2 as D (5 bases). This CDR3 comprises 15 residues. The V gene's germline CDR1 is MNHNY and CDR2 SVGAGI (reference sequence). Between the trimmed V and J ends, which lost 4 bases and 3 bases, there was a span of 16 bases. CDR3 protein: CASSLLGEGVYEQYF. The CDR3, as DNA: TGTGCCAGCAGTTTACTCGGAGAGGGAGTCTACGAGCAGTACTTC.